These T cell receptor beta chains were read from a single sample in a study of beta chain features in type 1 diabetes. Data came from immunoSEQ multiplex PCR; TCRdb stores just in-frame clones and leaves some out. The sample gives around 160,000 clones, 50% to 70% of which show up once; 0.08% to 0.1% is in the top ten. The sample taken for sequencing was naive CD4+ T cells from blood. The receptors were gathered from a man aged 30 to 45 with type 1 diabetes. The CDR3 runs from the conserved cysteine through the conserved F or W. D genes are given only for firm matches. Some rows mark clone size as missing; the rest say once, few, many or name a class of expanded clone.

d_call,j_call,v_call,clone_size,cdr3_nt,cdr3_aa
-,TRBJ2-7,TRBV29-1,-,TGCAGCACCTATACAGCATACGAGCAGTACTTC,CSTYTAYEQYF
-,TRBJ2-5,TRBV7-2,-,TGTGCCAGCAGCCAGGCGGACTCTACCGCAGAGACCCAGTACTTC,CASSQADSTAETQYF
-,TRBJ1-2,TRBV14,-,TGTGCCAGCAGCCAAGATACACTCCTTCCCCTAGGCTTC,CASSQDTLLPLGF
TRBD1,TRBJ2-1,TRBV7-6,-,TGTGCCAGCAGCTTAGTCCCCGACAGGGAGTGGTTCTTC,CASSLVPDREWFF
-,TRBJ2-1,TRBV12-5,few,TGTGCTAGTGGTTTGAACCTTAACTCCTACAATGAGCAGTTCTTC,CASGLNLNSYNEQFF
-,TRBJ1-4,TRBV5-1,-,TGCGCCAGCAGCTTGACGACAGTAAATGAAAAACTGTTTTTT,CASSLTTVNEKLFF
-,TRBJ1-2,TRBV18,-,TGTGCCAGCTCACCAGACTATGGCTACACCTTC,CASSPDYGYTF
TRBD1,TRBJ2-3,TRBV29-1,few,TGCAGCGTGGACGCCGGGACAGGGAGTCCAGATACGCAGTATTTT,CSVDAGTGSPDTQYF
TRBD2,TRBJ2-5,TRBV7-2,-,TGTGCCAGCAACCGACCTAGCGGGGGATTTCAAGAGACCCAGTACTTC,CASNRPSGGFQETQYF
-,TRBJ1-5,TRBV18,few,TGTGCCAGCTCACTCCAGGACGGAGATCAGCCCCAGCATTTT,CASSLQDGDQPQHF
TRBD1,TRBJ1-1,TRBV29-1,-,TGCAGCGTTACAACGACGACAGGGGGCCAGAACACTGAAGCTTTCTTT,CSVTTTTGGQNTEAFF
TRBD2,TRBJ2-7,TRBV7-2,-,TGTGCCAGCAGCTTAGAGGGACTAGGAACCTACGAGCAGTACTTC,CASSLEGLGTYEQYF
-,TRBJ1-5,TRBV23-1,-,TGCGCCAGCAGTCAATTTCACGACAAGCCCCAGCATTTT,CASSQFHDKPQHF
-,TRBJ1-2,TRBV6-5,-,TGTGCCAGCAGTTACTCGACGGTTAACTATGGCTACACCTTC,CASSYSTVNYGYTF
TRBD1,TRBJ2-7,TRBV28,few,TGTGCCAGCAGGACGGACAGGATCTACGAGCAGTACTTC,CASRTDRIYEQYF
-,TRBJ2-3,TRBV5-1,-,TGCGCCAGCAGCTTGCTACGGTACACAGATACGCAGTATTTT,CASSLLRYTDTQYF
-,TRBJ2-1,TRBV7-2,few,TGTGCCAGCAGCGCCAACCCCGGACAGATTCTCCGGGATGAGCAGTTCTTC,CASSANPGQILRDEQFF
-,TRBJ2-5,TRBV29-1,-,TGCAGCGTGGGTAGGACTGAAGAGACCCAGTACTTC,CSVGRTEETQYF
-,TRBJ1-2,TRBV14,-,TGTGCCAGCAGCGGTTCTAACTATGGCTACACCTTC,CASSGSNYGYTF
TRBD1,TRBJ2-7,TRBV7-2,-,TGTGCCAGCAGCCCAGGACAGGGGGCATACTACGAGCAGTACTTC,CASSPGQGAYYEQYF
-,TRBJ2-2,TRBV29-1,-,TGCAGCGTTGAGCAGGTCACCGGGGAGCTGTTTTTT,CSVEQVTGELFF
-,TRBJ1-5,TRBV7-2,-,TGTGCCAGCAGCTTAGCGGGGGACAATCAGCCCCAGCATTTT,CASSLAGDNQPQHF
TRBD2,TRBJ2-5,TRBV13,-,TGTGCCAGCAGCTTACTCGGCCAGCGGGGGCCAGAGACCCAGTACTTC,CASSLLGQRGPETQYF